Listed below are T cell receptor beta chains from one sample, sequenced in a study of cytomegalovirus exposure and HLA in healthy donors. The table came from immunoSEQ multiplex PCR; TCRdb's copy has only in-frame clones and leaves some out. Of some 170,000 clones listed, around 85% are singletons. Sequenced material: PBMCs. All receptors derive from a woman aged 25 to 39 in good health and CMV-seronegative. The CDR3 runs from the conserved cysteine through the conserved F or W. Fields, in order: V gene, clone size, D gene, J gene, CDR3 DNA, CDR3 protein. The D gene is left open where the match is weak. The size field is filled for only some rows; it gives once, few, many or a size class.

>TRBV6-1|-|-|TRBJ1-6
TGTGCCAGCAGTGATATGGGGGCCTCACCCCTCCACTTT
CASSDMGASPLHF
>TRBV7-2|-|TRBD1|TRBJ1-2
TGTGCCAGCGGTACCTCAGGGGGGCGAATCTATGGCTACACCTTC
CASGTSGGRIYGYTF
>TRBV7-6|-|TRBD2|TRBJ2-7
TGTGCCAGCAGCTCCGAAGGGACTACACTCTACGAGCAGTACTTC
CASSSEGTTLYEQYF
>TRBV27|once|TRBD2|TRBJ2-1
TGTGCCAGCAGTTTATCGGGTGCGGGAGACTACAATGAGCAGTTCTTC
CASSLSGAGDYNEQFF
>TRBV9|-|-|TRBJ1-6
TGTGCCAGCAGCGTAGCAGCCGGACTTAATTCACCCCTCCACTTT
CASSVAAGLNSPLHF
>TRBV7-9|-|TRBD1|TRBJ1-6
TGTGCCAGCAGCTTAGAAAACGACAGGGGATTCGGATCACCCCTCCACTTT
CASSLENDRGFGSPLHF
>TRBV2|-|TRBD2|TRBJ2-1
TGTGCCAGCAAGGGAGGGGTTATGGGGGACAATGAGCAGTTCTTC
CASKGGVMGDNEQFF
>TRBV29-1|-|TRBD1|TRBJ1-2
TGCAGCGTTGAGGCCGGGACAGTGACCTATGGCTACACCTTC
CSVEAGTVTYGYTF
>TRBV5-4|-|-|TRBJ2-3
TGTGCCAGCAGCCGTGGACAGAGCACAGATACGCAGTATTTT
CASSRGQSTDTQYF
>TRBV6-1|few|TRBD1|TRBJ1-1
TGTGCTATTCAGGGGGCAACTGAAGCTTTCTTT
CAIQGATEAFF
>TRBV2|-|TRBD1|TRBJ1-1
TGTGCCAGCAGACCTGACAGGGGGCAGACTGAAGCTTTCTTT
CASRPDRGQTEAFF
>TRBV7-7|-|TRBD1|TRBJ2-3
TGTGCCAGCAGCGCACAGGGGGCCGGTACAGATACGCAGTATTTT
CASSAQGAGTDTQYF
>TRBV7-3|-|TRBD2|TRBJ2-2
TGTGCCAGCAGCTTAATAGCGGGAGGGCCCGGGGAGCTGTTTTTT
CASSLIAGGPGELFF
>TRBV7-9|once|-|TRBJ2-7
TGTGCCAGCAGCTTAACCGAGAACGAGCAGTACTTC
CASSLTENEQYF